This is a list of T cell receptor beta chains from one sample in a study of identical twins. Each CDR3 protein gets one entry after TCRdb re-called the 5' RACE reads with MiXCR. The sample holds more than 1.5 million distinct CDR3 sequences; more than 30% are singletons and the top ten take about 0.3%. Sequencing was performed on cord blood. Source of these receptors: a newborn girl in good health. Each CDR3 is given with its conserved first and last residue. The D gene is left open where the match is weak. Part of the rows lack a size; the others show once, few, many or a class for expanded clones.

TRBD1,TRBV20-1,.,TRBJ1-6,CSASGTGDYNSPLHF,TGCAGTGCTAGTGGGACAGGGGACTATAATTCACCCCTCCACTTT
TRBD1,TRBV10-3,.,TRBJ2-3,CAISEEQGATDTQYF,TGTGCCATCAGTGAGGAACAGGGGGCAACAGATACGCAGTATTTT
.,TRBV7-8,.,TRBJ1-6,CASSLSRPYNSPLHF,TGTGCCAGCAGCTTATCAAGGCCCTATAATTCACCCCTCCACTTT
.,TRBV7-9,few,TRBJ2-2,CASSLFETGELFF,TGTGCCAGCAGCTTATTCGAGACCGGGGAGCTGTTTTTT
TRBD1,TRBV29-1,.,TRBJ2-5,CSERGQGETQYF,TGCAGCGAGAGGGGACAGGGGGAGACCCAGTACTTC
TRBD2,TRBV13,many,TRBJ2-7,CASSPRTSDLYEQYF,TGTGCCAGCAGCCCCCGGACTAGCGATCTCTACGAGCAGTACTTC
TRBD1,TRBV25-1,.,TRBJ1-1,CASSTGGMRRNTEAFF,TGTGCCAGCAGTACAGGGGGCATGAGGAGGAACACTGAAGCTTTCTTT
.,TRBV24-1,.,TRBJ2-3,CATSDFTRGADTQYF,TGTGCCACCAGTGATTTCACCAGGGGTGCAGATACGCAGTATTTT
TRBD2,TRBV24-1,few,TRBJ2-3,CATSDFQAGPADTQYF,TGTGCCACCAGTGATTTCCAAGCGGGACCCGCAGATACGCAGTATTTT
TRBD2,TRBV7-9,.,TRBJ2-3,CASSFGRAGVLADTQYF,TGTGCCAGCAGCTTCGGGAGAGCGGGAGTCCTCGCAGATACGCAGTATTTT
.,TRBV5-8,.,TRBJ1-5,CASSRGQTYSNQPQHF,TGTGCCAGCAGCCGAGGGCAGACTTATAGCAATCAGCCCCAGCATTTT
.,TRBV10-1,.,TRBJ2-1,CASTDQDSYNEQFF,TGCGCCAGCACCGACCAGGACTCTTACAATGAGCAGTTCTTC
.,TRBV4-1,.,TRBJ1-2,CASSQEGGRPGIYNYGYTF,TGCGCCAGCAGCCAAGAAGGGGGTCGGCCAGGGATCTATAACTATGGCTACACCTTC
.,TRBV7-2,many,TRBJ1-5,CASSLGVGQPQHF,TGTGCCAGCAGCTTAGGAGTTGGACAGCCCCAGCATTTT
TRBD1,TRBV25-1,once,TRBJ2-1,CASSPVTGIDNEQFF,TGTGCCAGTAGTCCCGTGACAGGGATCGACAATGAGCAGTTCTTC
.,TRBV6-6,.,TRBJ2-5,CASSYSRQGGTETQYF,TGTGCCAGCAGTTACTCGAGGCAAGGGGGGACGGAGACCCAGTACTTC
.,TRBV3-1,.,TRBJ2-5,CASSQETFQETQYF,TGTGCCAGCAGCCAAGAAACATTCCAAGAGACCCAGTACTTC
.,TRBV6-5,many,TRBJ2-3,CASSYCGSCTQYF,TGTGCCAGCAGTTACTGTGGTTCCTGTACGCAGTATTTT
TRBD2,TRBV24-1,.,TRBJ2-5,CATSDPGRTEETQYF,TGTGCCACCAGTGATCCCGGGAGGACCGAAGAGACCCAGTACTTC